This TCR beta chain is from a study of blood T cells in healthy people across ages. The sample providers were healthy Caucasian people from Russia, aged about 6 to 90. Germline loops: CDR1 MRHNA, CDR2 SNTAGT. CDR3 length: 14 amino acids. Between the trimmed V and J ends, which lost 3 bases and 6 bases, there was a span of 12 bases. Through a sample-barcoded 5' primer and a J-beta primer mix, a second PCR was run for roughly 6 to 11 cycles. Template switching added a 12-random-nucleotide identifier to every cDNA molecule. One entry per CDR3 protein, called by TCRdb with MiXCR from the 5' RACE reads. The table shows some 1.7 million distinct CDR3 sequences, with 25% to 30% occurring only once.

This chain joins TRBV6-4 and TRBJ2-1; either TRBD1 or TRBD2 may supply D (5 bases each). The TCR comes from a woman younger than 45 in good health. Sequencing was performed on blood. CDR3 loop: CASSEYGTFNEQFF. CDR3 DNA sequence: TGTGCCAGCAGTGAATACGGGACCTTCAATGAGCAGTTCTTC.